The entry that follows covers one TCR beta chain sequence. In its sample, this clone was seen once. Its antigen has not been determined. Base-call qualities are not available, and no considerably larger clone is one nucleotide away. This record comes from a study of T cells in localized non-small cell lung cancer (dated by TCRdb to about 2020). About the full investigation: Comparing tumors with uninvolved tumor-adjacent lungs, the study looked at the T cell repertoires of hundreds of patients with early-stage NSCLC. Of the NSCLC patients, 129 were male and about a hundred were female, and the mean age was approximately 66 years. The cohort was made up of 200 to 250 treatment-naive NSCLC patients whose localized lung tumors had been resected. What the work shows at the level of the full study, not this receptor alone: Longer overall survival was associated with higher T cell density in blood, whereas shorter survival was associated with higher clonality in adjacent lung. Of the top 100 tumor clones, a median of roughly 60 were detected in paired uninvolved adjacent lung; around 30 were also among that lung's top 100. Because the study design was exploratory, TCR variables were selected using unadjusted p-values without false-discovery rate correction. Uninvolved tumor-adjacent lung showed the highest T cell clonality, higher than tumor, which suggests more focused antigenic responses in the uninvolved tumor-adjacent lung. Because multi-region sequencing of the tumors was not done, intratumor heterogeneity could not be ruled out.

Here V drops 0 bases and J drops 3 bases, and the junction holds 10 bases not matched to any gene. From a lookup of the germline V gene (reference sequence), CDR1 and CDR2 are LNHNV and YYDKDF. The CDR3 spans 18 residues, from the cysteine through the phenylalanine. Only the CDR3 region is kept as DNA, spanning 54 bases read in frame from base 1. The immunoSEQ Assay was used to sequence TCR beta CDR3 regions from DNA. The authors' pipeline ran thus. To compute T cell density, TCR beta template counts were normalized to usable DNA, which was estimated by amplifying housekeeping genes. Using the preseqR package, richness was estimated by extrapolating to 120,000 templates for tissue samples and 400,000 templates for PBMC samples. Clonality was defined as one minus Pielou's evenness. Tissue-enriched TCRs were identified through differential abundance testing performed on productive amino-acid clonotypes, with a minimum total count of 5 and an alpha of 0.1. The Jaccard Index and the Morisita Overlap Index were used to measure repertoire overlap between compartments. GLIPH grouped TCR beta CDR3s together with public tetramer-defined viral CDR3s, and a viral motif had to include at least three viral sequences and show V-gene enrichment. TCRdb carries this immuneACCESS record with in-frame sequences only. Its versions omit some clonotypes, under half of them owing to an unresolved V gene in the studies checked, with the rest unexplained. V and J calls plus clone size are reproduced from that table; the DNA served to infer D and trimming. This sample has 25,000 or so clones in its table, and less than 90% of those were observed once. Roughly 13% of the sample belongs to the ten largest clones.

At diagnosis, tumor, uninvolved tumor-adjacent lung and peripheral blood were collected and then preserved as a mix of FFPE and fresh-frozen material. For TCR repertoire profiling, the blood samples were analyzed as peripheral blood mononuclear cells. This clonotype originated in a female donor at least 60 years old with stage I lung adenocarcinoma. The material sequenced was peripheral blood, taken before any cancer treatment. Rearrangement joined TRBV15 to TRBJ2-3, with 9 junctional bases fitting TRBD1. The CDR3 is CATSRDGGIGTGTDTQYF. The sequenced DNA: TGTGCCACCAGCAGAGATGGGGGTATCGGGACAGGGACAGATACGCAGTATTTT.